The rows below give T cell receptor beta chains drawn from one sample of a study of cytomegalovirus exposure and HLA in healthy donors. Measured with immunoSEQ multiplex PCR; TCRdb has only the in-frame clones, and not every one. Here the sample spans 95,000 to 150,000 clones, about 75% being singletons. Sequencing was performed on PBMCs. These receptors originate from a man aged 55-75 years in good health and CMV-seropositive. Each CDR3 is given with its conserved first and last residue. The D gene is left open where the match is weak. The size of a clone is reported for some rows only, either as once, few or many, or as a class for expanded clones.

CDR3 DNA	CDR3 protein	clone size	D gene	J gene	V gene
TGTGCCAGCAGACGGGGTAGCGGTTCCTACGAGCAGTACTTC	CASRRGSGSYEQYF	NA	NA	TRBJ2-7	TRBV2
TGTGCCAGCTCACCGGGGCATCGATACTCCTACGAGCAGTACTTC	CASSPGHRYSYEQYF	NA	NA	TRBJ2-7	TRBV18
TGTGCCAGCAGCGTCTCTAGCGGGAGGGCTGCGGAGCAGTTCTTC	CASSVSSGRAAEQFF	NA	TRBD2	TRBJ2-1	TRBV9
TGCGCCAGCAGCCCGAGGACAGCGGGGGGGCCTGATACGCAGTATTTT	CASSPRTAGGPDTQYF	NA	TRBD2	TRBJ2-3	TRBV5-1
TGCGCCAGCAGCTTGGGACAGCCAAACACTGAAGCTTTCTTT	CASSLGQPNTEAFF	NA	NA	TRBJ1-1	TRBV5-1
TGTGCCAGTGCCCGGGGACAGGGTAGAGCTGAAGCTTTCTTT	CASARGQGRAEAFF	NA	TRBD1	TRBJ1-1	TRBV19
TGTGCCAGCAATTTGGGCTTCTCTGACTACACCTTC	CASNLGFSDYTF	NA	NA	TRBJ1-2	TRBV7-9
TGCAGCGTTGAACAGCCAGGGATAGGGGGTTTCTCCTACGAGCAGTACTTC	CSVEQPGIGGFSYEQYF	NA	NA	TRBJ2-7	TRBV29-1
TGTGCCAGCAATAAGGAGATGTCATCCACTGAAGCTTTCTTT	CASNKEMSSTEAFF	NA	NA	TRBJ1-1	TRBV5-4
TGTGCCAGCAGCTCCCGGGACAGGGGAAACACCATATATTTT	CASSSRDRGNTIYF	NA	TRBD1	TRBJ1-3	TRBV7-9
TGTGCCAGCAGCCGGACTATGAACACTGAAGCTTTCTTT	CASSRTMNTEAFF	NA	NA	TRBJ1-1	TRBV28
TGTGCCAGCAGGGACGGACAGGGTTTGGCTGGAAACACCATATATTTT	CASRDGQGLAGNTIYF	NA	TRBD1	TRBJ1-3	TRBV25-1
TGTGCCAGCGCCCGGCGACTAGCAGTTGACGAGCAGTACTTC	CASARRLAVDEQYF	NA	TRBD2	TRBJ2-7	TRBV28
TGTGCCAGCAGTTTTGGAGCGGGGAGTTCCTACGAGCAGTACTTC	CASSFGAGSSYEQYF	NA	TRBD2	TRBJ2-7	TRBV28
TGTGCCAGCACCCCGCCAGGCGAAGAGACCCAGTACTTC	CASTPPGEETQYF	few	NA	TRBJ2-5	TRBV6-5
TGTGCCAGCAGGCGGTCCAATGAGCAGTTCTTC	CASRRSNEQFF	NA	NA	TRBJ2-1	TRBV2
TGTGCCAGCAGAAGGACTAGACCCTACGAGCAGTACTTC	CASRRTRPYEQYF	once	TRBD2	TRBJ2-7	TRBV2
TGTGCCAGCAGCTCCCGGGGTTACGGGGGGGGACCCGAGCAGTACTTC	CASSSRGYGGGPEQYF	once	TRBD2	TRBJ2-7	TRBV27
TGTGCCAGCAGCTTTGACAGGGGGGATGAAGCTTTCTTT	CASSFDRGDEAFF	few	TRBD1	TRBJ1-1	TRBV7-2
TGTGCCAGCAGTGCGGGGAACACCGGGGAGCTGTTTTTT	CASSAGNTGELFF	once	NA	TRBJ2-2	TRBV27
TGCAGCGTAGGAGAGCTGGTCGGTGGGGCTTTCTTT	CSVGELVGGAFF	few	NA	TRBJ1-1	TRBV29-1
TGTGCCAGCAGTTCTCGGACAGCAACTAATGAAAAACTGTTTTTT	CASSSRTATNEKLFF	few	NA	TRBJ1-4	TRBV6-6
TGCGCCAGCAGCCTCCGACAGGGGCGGACTGAAGCTTTCTTT	CASSLRQGRTEAFF	NA	TRBD1	TRBJ1-1	TRBV5-1
TGTGCCATCAGTGAGTCGGTAGGGGGCGAAGAGACCCAGTACTTC	CAISESVGGEETQYF	NA	TRBD1	TRBJ2-5	TRBV10-3
TGTGCCAGCAGCTTCCAAAGCAACACCATATATTTT	CASSFQSNTIYF	NA	NA	TRBJ1-3	TRBV7-8
TGTGCCAGTAGTATGGGCGGGACCGGGGCCAACGTCCTGACTTTC	CASSMGGTGANVLTF	NA	NA	TRBJ2-6	TRBV19
TGTGCCAGTAGTACCCCGTCGGGGTATCAGCCCCAGCATTTT	CASSTPSGYQPQHF	NA	NA	TRBJ1-5	TRBV19
TGTGCCAGCAGCTTAGGGGCACAGGGATTTGGCGGGGAGCTGTTTTTT	CASSLGAQGFGGELFF	NA	NA	TRBJ2-2	TRBV11-2
TGCGCCAGCAGCTCAGAGGGGGGGCGCGCGGAAAAACTGTTTTTT	CASSSEGGRAEKLFF	NA	NA	TRBJ1-4	TRBV5-1
TGTGCCAGCAGCCTCGGACAGGGGACGTACACTGAAGCTTTCTTT	CASSLGQGTYTEAFF	NA	TRBD1	TRBJ1-1	TRBV5-4
TGCGCCAGCAGCCCCATGCCGACACAGCCCCAGCATTTT	CASSPMPTQPQHF	NA	NA	TRBJ1-5	TRBV5-1
TGTGCCAGCAGCTTAGGGGCGACTGAGAGCTACGAGCAGTACTTC	CASSLGATESYEQYF	NA	NA	TRBJ2-7	TRBV5-5
TGTGCCAGCAGCTTGAAGGAGGGAGGCACAGATACGCAGTATTTT	CASSLKEGGTDTQYF	NA	NA	TRBJ2-3	TRBV7-9
TGTGCCAGCAGTGGGGTGGGGCCTCAGCCCCAGCATTTT	CASSGVGPQPQHF	few	NA	TRBJ1-5	TRBV6-1
TGTGCCAGCAGCTTAGGCGGGGTCGGTTCACCCCTCCACTTT	CASSLGGVGSPLHF	NA	NA	TRBJ1-6	TRBV7-9
TGTGCCAGCAGCGGAAGGCAGGGTTCTGTCTACGAGCAGTACTTC	CASSGRQGSVYEQYF	NA	NA	TRBJ2-7	TRBV9